This TCR beta chain was captured by sequencing in a study of T-cell memory formation after mild COVID-19. The CDR3 runs to 16 residues. Trimming took off 5 bases at V and 1 base at J, with 16 bases between the two ends. This clonotype was recorded many times. Using its own MiXCR run on the 5' RACE reads, TCRdb lists one record per CDR3 protein. The top ten hold about an eighth of the sample, which has just over 400,000 distinct CDR3 sequences, under 25% seen once. This receptor was obtained from an adult woman who had mild COVID-19 (a few samples of this study predate the infection). Cell type and time point are not known. The V call is TRBV12-3 or TRBV12-4, the J call TRBJ2-3; possible D gene TRBD1, 5 bases. The sample consisted of PBMCs or a T cell subset sorted from them (not recorded which). Written as DNA, the CDR3 is TGTGCCAGCAGTAACCAGAAGAAAGGGGGCACAGATACGCAGTATTTT. Translated: CASSNQKKGGTDTQYF.